This TCR beta chain was sequenced for a study of T cell responses to AZD1222 COVID-19 vaccine. Study-level findings and limits: Spike as a whole was targeted by vaccine-associated CD4 TCRs, dominant at 160-218 and 743-854.

The length of the CDR3 is 10 residues. Germline V gene data show CDR1 as SEHNR and CDR2 as FQNEAQ (reference sequence). V lost 8 bases and J lost 8, with 9 bases in between. Regarding this clone: As yet, its antigen is unknown.

Sequenced by immunoSEQ multiplex PCR; TCRdb stores in-frame clones only, minus some. The table records 95,000 to 120,000 clones, 86% of them present only once. This TCR was sampled from an adult in good health. The chain links TRBV7-9 to TRBJ1-2; D is unresolved. Source: peripheral blood, taken on day 0 of AZD1222 vaccination. CDR3 region: CASQFGGYTF. CDR3 bases: TGTGCCAGCCAGTTCGGGGGCTACACCTTC.